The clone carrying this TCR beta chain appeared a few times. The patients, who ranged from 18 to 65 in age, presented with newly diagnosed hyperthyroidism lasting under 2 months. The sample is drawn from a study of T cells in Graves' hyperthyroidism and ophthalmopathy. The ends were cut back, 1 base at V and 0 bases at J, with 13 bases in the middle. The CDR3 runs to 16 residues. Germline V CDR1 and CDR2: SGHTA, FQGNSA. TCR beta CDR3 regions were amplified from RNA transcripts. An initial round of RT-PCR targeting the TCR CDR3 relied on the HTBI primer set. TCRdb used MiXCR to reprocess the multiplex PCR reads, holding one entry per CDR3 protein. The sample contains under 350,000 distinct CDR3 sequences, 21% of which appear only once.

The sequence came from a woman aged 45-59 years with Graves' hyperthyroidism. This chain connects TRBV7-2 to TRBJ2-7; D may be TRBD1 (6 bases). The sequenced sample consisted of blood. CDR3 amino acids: CASSLEDSLFSYEQYF. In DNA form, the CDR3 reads TGTGCCAGCAGCTTAGAGGACAGCTTATTCTCCTACGAGCAGTACTTC.